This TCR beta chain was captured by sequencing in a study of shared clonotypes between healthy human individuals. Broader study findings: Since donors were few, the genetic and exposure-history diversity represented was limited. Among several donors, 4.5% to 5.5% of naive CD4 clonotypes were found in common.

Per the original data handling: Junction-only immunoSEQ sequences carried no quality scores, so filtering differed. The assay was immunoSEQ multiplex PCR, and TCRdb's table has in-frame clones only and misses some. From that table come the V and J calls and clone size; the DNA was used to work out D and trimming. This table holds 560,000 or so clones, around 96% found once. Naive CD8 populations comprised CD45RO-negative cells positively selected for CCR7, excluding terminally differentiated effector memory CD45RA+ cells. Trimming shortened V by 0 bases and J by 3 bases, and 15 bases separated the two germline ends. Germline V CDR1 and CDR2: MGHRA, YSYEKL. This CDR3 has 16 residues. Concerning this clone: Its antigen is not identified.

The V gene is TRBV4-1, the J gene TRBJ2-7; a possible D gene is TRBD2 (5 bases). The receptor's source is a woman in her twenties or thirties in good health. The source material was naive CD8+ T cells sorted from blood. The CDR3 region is CASSQEVGSLLYEQYF. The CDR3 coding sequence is TGCGCCAGCAGCCAAGAAGTAGGGAGCTTACTCTACGAGCAGTACTTC.